This TCR beta chain was observed in a study of shared clonotypes between healthy human individuals. Study observations and caveats: Sharing across a few donors was seen in about 5% of naive CD4 clonotypes.

With respect to this clone: What it binds is unknown.

Germline lookup yields CDR1 LNHDA and CDR2 SQIVND (reference sequence). With V trimmed by 8 bases and J by 4 bases, 10 bases remained unmatched. This CDR3 is 16 amino acids long. The data were produced by immunoSEQ multiplex PCR, yet TCRdb's version contains in-frame clones alone and is incomplete. The sample lists 2 million to 2.5 million clones, over 90% seen once, with 0.39% in the top ten. In the CD4+ fraction, cells were divided into CD45RA+ naive and CD45RA-negative memory subsets. The rearrangement links TRBV19 to TRBJ1-5, with TRBD1 matching 11 bases. The receptor comes from a man younger than 35 in good health. Some clones in this sample may be carry-over from other donors' samples. Sequencing was done on a sample of naive CD4+ T cells from PBMCs. The subset denotes: CD45RA+ positively selected. The CDR3 here is CASATPGQGGNQPQHF. Written as DNA, the CDR3 is TGTGCCAGTGCAACTCCGGGACAGGGGGGGAATCAGCCCCAGCATTTT.